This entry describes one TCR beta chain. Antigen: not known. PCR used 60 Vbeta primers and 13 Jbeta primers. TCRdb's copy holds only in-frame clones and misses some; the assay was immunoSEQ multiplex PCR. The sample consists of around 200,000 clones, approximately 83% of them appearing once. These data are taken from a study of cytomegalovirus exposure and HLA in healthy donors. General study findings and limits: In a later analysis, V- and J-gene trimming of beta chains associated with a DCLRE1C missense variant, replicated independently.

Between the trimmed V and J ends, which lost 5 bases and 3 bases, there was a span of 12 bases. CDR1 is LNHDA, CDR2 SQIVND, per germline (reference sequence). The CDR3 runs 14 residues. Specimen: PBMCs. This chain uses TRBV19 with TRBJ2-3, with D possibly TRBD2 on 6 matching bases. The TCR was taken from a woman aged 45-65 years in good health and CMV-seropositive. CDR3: CASSPTGVTDTQYF. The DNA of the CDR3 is TGTGCCAGTAGTCCGACGGGGGTTACAGATACGCAGTATTTT.